The present T cell receptor (beta chain) was sequenced within a study of cytotoxic CD8 clonotypes in ibrutinib-treated CLL. Clones were read by immunoSEQ multiplex PCR, and TCRdb kept only the in-frame ones, dropping some. The sample holds 250,000 to 350,000 clones; around 69% are singletons and the top ten take about 5.3%. Between the trimmed V and J ends, which lost 5 bases and 1 base, there was a span of 23 bases. Looked up from germline, CDR1 is MDHEN and CDR2 is SYDVKM. The CDR3 runs to 18 residues. This clone was seen only once. The chain has TRBV28 and TRBJ1-1; the D is unclear. This clonotype was sampled from a human donor with chronic lymphocytic leukemia. Material: PBMCs, obtained at disease progression, from a patient treated with ibrutinib. In DNA form, the CDR3 reads TGTGCCAGCAGTACTATGGACTTGAAGGGCGGGTGGAACACTGAAGCTTTCTTT. Its protein is CASSTMDLKGGWNTEAFF.